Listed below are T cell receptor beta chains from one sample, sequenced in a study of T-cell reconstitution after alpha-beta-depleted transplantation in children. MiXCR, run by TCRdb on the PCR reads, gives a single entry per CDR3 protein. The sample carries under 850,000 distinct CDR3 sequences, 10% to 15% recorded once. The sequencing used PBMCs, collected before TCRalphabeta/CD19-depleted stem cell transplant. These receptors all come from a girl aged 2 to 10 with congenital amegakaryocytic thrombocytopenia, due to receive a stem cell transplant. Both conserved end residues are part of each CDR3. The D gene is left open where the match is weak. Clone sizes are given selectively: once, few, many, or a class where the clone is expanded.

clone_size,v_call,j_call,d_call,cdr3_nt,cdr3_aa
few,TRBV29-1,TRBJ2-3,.,TGCAGCGTCGCAGGGGGGATTAACACAGATACGCAGTATTTT,CSVAGGINTDTQYF
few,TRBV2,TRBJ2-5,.,TGTGCCAGCAGTGTAGAGGGGGGAAGAACCCAGTACTTC,CASSVEGGRTQYF
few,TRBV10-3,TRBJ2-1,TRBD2,TGTGCCATCAGTGTCGGTACTAGCGGTGGCAATGAGCAGTTCTTC,CAISVGTSGGNEQFF
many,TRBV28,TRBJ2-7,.,TGTGCCATTGGACTCCCCTCCTACGAGCAGTACTTC,CAIGLPSYEQYF
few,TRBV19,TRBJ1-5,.,TGTGCCAGTAGCCCTCAGGTTGGAGTGGTACCCCAGCATTTT,CASSPQVGVVPQHF
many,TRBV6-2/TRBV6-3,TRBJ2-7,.,TGTGCCAGCAGTAACCGCAGGGAACCCTACGAGCAGTACTTC,CASSNRREPYEQYF
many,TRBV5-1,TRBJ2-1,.,TGCGCCAGCAGCGCCCTGACTGACACCGCCTACAATGAGCAGTTCTTC,CASSALTDTAYNEQFF
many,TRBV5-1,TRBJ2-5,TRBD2,TGCGCCAGCAGCTTGGTAGCGGGAGTGATCCAAGAGACCCAGTACTTC,CASSLVAGVIQETQYF
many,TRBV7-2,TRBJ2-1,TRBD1,TGTGCCAGCACCGTGACCGGGACAGGGACCTCCCATGAGCAGTTCTTC,CASTVTGTGTSHEQFF
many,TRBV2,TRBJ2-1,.,TGTGCCAGCAGAGAAAGGGGGAATGAGCAGTTCTTC,CASRERGNEQFF
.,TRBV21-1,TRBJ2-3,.,TGTGCCAGCAGCAAAGCCGCTCGCTTTAGCGGGAGCGGCACAGATACGCAGTATTTT,CASSKAARFSGSGTDTQYF
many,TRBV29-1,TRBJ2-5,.,TGCAGCGTTAGAAGCCGGAGTGCGGAAGAGACCCAGTACTTC,CSVRSRSAEETQYF
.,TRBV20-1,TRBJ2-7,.,TGCAGTGCACTCTACTCCTACGAGCGGTACTTC,CSALYSYERYF
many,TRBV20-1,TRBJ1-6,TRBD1,TGCAGTGCTACTGAACACGGGACAGACTATAATTCACCCCTCCACTTT,CSATEHGTDYNSPLHF
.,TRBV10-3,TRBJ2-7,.,TGTGCCATCAGTGAGTCTGGGGCAGGTTACTACGAGCAGTACTTC,CAISESGAGYYEQYF
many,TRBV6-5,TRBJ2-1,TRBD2,TGTGCCAGCAGTTACAAGAGCGCGGGAGCGGTGTTCTTC,CASSYKSAGAVFF
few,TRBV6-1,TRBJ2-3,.,TGTGCCAGCAGAGCCTCAAGTTTTGATACGCAGTATTTT,CASRASSFDTQYF
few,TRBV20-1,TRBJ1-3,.,TGCAGTGCTGGAGAGATCCTCTCTGGAAACACCATATATTTT,CSAGEILSGNTIYF
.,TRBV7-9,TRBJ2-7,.,TGTGCCAGCAGCACACATCAGGGGTCGAGCTACGAGCAGTACTTC,CASSTHQGSSYEQYF
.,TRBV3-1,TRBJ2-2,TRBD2,TGTGCCAGCACCCATTCCCCGGGACTAGCGGACACCGGGGAGCTGTTTTTT,CASTHSPGLADTGELFF
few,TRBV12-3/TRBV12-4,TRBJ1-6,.,TGTGCCAGCAGTCCCCGACGCGAGAATTCACCCCTCCACTTT,CASSPRRENSPLHF
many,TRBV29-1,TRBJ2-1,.,TGCAGCCTAACGGGCCTCCGACCCTACAATGAGCAGTTCTTC,CSLTGLRPYNEQFF
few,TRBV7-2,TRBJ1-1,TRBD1,TGTGCCAGCAGCTTAAGATCCAGGGGGCGGAACACTGAAGCTTTCTTT,CASSLRSRGRNTEAFF
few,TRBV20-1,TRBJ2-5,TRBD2,TGCAGTGCTAGGAGGCCCAGCGGGAGGCGTGATGAGACCCAGTACTTC,CSARRPSGRRDETQYF
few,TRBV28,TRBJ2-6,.,TGTGCCAGCACCCTAACGTCTTCTGGGGCCAACGTCCTGACTTTC,CASTLTSSGANVLTF
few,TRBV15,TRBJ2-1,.,TGTGCCACCAGCAGAGATTTGGGCGATGAGCAGTTCTTC,CATSRDLGDEQFF
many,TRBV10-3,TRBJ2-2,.,TGTGCCATCTCGGGAGTCTCTATCGGGACCGGGGAGCTGTTTTTT,CAISGVSIGTGELFF
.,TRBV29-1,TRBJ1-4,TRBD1,TGCAGCGTTCTCCCGAAGGACAGGGGAGATGAAAAACTGTTTTTT,CSVLPKDRGDEKLFF
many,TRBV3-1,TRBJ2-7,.,TGTGCCAGCAGCCAAGGTCCCGGGTCCTACGAGCAGTACTTC,CASSQGPGSYEQYF
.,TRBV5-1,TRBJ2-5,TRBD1,TGCGCCAGCAGCTTGGTATTCAGGGGGTCTCAAGAGACCCAGTACTTC,CASSLVFRGSQETQYF
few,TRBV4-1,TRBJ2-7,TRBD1,TGCGCCAGCAGCCAAGCCCCCACCGGACAGGGCAAGACCTACGAGCAGTACTTC,CASSQAPTGQGKTYEQYF
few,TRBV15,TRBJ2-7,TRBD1,TGTGCCACCAGCACAGGGACAGGGCTTCGCGAGCAGTACTTC,CATSTGTGLREQYF
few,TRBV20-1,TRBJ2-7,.,TGCAGTGCTAGTTTTCTAAGAGACCACGAGCAGTACTTC,CSASFLRDHEQYF
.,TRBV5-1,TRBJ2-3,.,TGCGCCAGCAGCTCCCGGGGAGCGGGCAGCACAGATACGCAGTATTTT,CASSSRGAGSTDTQYF
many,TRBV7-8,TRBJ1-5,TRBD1,TGTGCCAGCAGCTTCGACAGGGGGGGCGGCAATCAGCCCCAGCATTTT,CASSFDRGGGNQPQHF
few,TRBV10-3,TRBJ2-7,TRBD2,TGTGCCATCAGTGAGAGGGCTAGCGGGAGTCCCTACGAGCAGTACTTC,CAISERASGSPYEQYF
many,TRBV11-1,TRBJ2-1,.,TGTGCCAGCAGCTCCTCCGGGTCCTACTCCTACAATGAGCAGTTCTTC,CASSSSGSYSYNEQFF
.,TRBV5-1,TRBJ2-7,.,TGCGCCAGCGGCTTGAGCGGGACAGTGGTCTCCTACGAGCAGTACTTC,CASGLSGTVVSYEQYF
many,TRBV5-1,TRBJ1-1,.,TGCGCCAGCAGCTTGTCCGGGGCTGTCACTGAAGCTTTCTTT,CASSLSGAVTEAFF
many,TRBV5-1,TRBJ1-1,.,TGCGCCAGCAGCTTCCGGACCCTGCGGAACACTGAAGCTTTCTTT,CASSFRTLRNTEAFF
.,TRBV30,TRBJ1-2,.,TGTGCCTGGAGTGTGGTTGCTGGGAGTTTGTATGGCTACACCTTC,CAWSVVAGSLYGYTF
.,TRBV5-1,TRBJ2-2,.,TGCGCCACCACCAGAATGGGTGGGGCGGACACCGGGGAGCTGTTTTTT,CATTRMGGADTGELFF
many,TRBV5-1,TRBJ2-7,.,TGCGCCAGCAGCTTGGTCATGAGGAGCCCCACCTCCTACGAGCAGTACTTC,CASSLVMRSPTSYEQYF
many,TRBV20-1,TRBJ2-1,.,TGCAGTGCTAGTAGACCCGGGACCACAGGGAATGAGCAGTTCTTC,CSASRPGTTGNEQFF
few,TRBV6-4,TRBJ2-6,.,TGTGCCAGCAGTGACGAGCACTCTGGGGCCAACGTCCTGACTTTC,CASSDEHSGANVLTF
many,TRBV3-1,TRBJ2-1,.,TGTGCCAGCAGCCAAGATCATCTGGAGGATGAGCAGTTCTTC,CASSQDHLEDEQFF
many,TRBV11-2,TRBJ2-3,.,TGTGCCAGCAGCCCCGCAGGCTCAGATACGCAGTATTTT,CASSPAGSDTQYF
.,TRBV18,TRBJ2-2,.,TGTGCCAGCTCACAAAATAGGGAGGCCGGGGAGCTGTTTTTT,CASSQNREAGELFF
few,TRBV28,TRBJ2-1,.,TGTGCCAGCGGGGGGTCACCCCACAATGAGCAGTTCTTC,CASGGSPHNEQFF
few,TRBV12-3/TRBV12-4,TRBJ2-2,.,TGTGCCAGCAGCCGTGTTTGGGGAGAGCCCACCGGGGAGCTGTTTTTT,CASSRVWGEPTGELFF
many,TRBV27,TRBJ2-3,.,TGTGCCAGCAGTTTAGGGCTCGCGCCAGATACGCAGTATTTT,CASSLGLAPDTQYF
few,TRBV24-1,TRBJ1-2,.,TGTGCCACCAGTAATTCAGACAGAAGCTATGGCTACACCTTC,CATSNSDRSYGYTF